A single sample is the source of the 24 T cell receptor beta chains below, sequenced in a study of lymphopenia after photon versus proton radiotherapy. The method was immunoSEQ multiplex PCR; TCRdb's version includes in-frame clones alone and lacks a portion of them. The profile shows tens of thousands of clones, under 95% of them singletons. Sequences were derived from peripheral blood, sampled from a patient treated with photon-based radiotherapy. The receptor source for this set is a woman in her 50s with cholangiocarcinoma.

This clone was picked up one time. This rearrangement joins TRBV6-5 to TRBJ1-3; weak D call: TRBD1 (6 bases). Germline lookup yields CDR1 MNHEY and CDR2 SVGAGI. This CDR3 has 15 amino acids. Trimming shortened V by 7 bases and J by 2 bases, and 15 bases separated the two germline ends. CDR3 DNA sequence: TGTGCCAGCACACACACAGGGTATACTGGAAACACCATATATTTT. Amino acid sequence: CASTHTGYTGNTIYF.

The V and J genes are TRBV7-6 and TRBJ2-7; the match to TRBD2 covers 11 bases. Germline CDR1 and CDR2: SGHVS and FNYEAQ. CDR3 length equals 17 residues. With 5 bases clipped from V and 6 bases from J, the junction kept 15 bases outside the gene matches. The CDR3 DNA is TGTGCCAGCAGCCCTAATTTTCTAGCGGGGGGCGAAGGCGAGCAGTACTTC. This translates into CASSPNFLAGGEGEQYF.

This chain joins TRBV10-1 and TRBJ2-3, with D perhaps TRBD2 (7 bases). The CDR3 consists of 16 residues. With 2 bases removed from V and 0 bases from J, the gap between germline ends came to 12 bases. Per the germline V gene, CDR1 is WNHNN and CDR2 is SYGVQD (reference sequence). The CDR3 nucleotides are TGCGCCAGCAGTGAGGCGGGGGCCCCTAGCACAGATACGCAGTATTTT. Protein product: CASSEAGAPSTDTQYF.

This chain connects TRBV10-2 to TRBJ1-2; 7 bases fit TRBD1. Unmatched junction bases numbered 6, after V lost 2 bases and J lost 3 bases. CDR3 size: 15 residues. From germline, CDR1 is WSHSY and CDR2 SAAADI. Written as DNA, the CDR3 is TGCGCCAGCAGTGAGAGTGGAGGGGGCCACTATGGCTACACCTTC. This sequence encodes CASSESGGGHYGYTF.

This clone was found a few times. V usage is TRBV18 and J usage is TRBJ2-7, with 7 bases identical to TRBD1. The CDR3 has 16 amino acids. Germline trimming cut 2 bases from V and 6 bases from J; bases unmatched to any gene: 13. Per germline, CDR1 KGHSH and CDR2 LQKENI. The CDR3 DNA reads as TGTGCCAGCTCACCATTTTCCGGGACAGCCCTCGGCGAGCAGTACTTC. Its translation is CASSPFSGTALGEQYF. The whole variable domain, filled in from reference TRBV18 and TRBJ2-7, reads NAGVMQNPRHLVRRRGQEARLRCSPMKGHSHVYWYRQLPEEGLKFMVYLQKENIIDESGMPKERFSAEFPKEGPSILRIQQVVRGDSAAYFCASSPFSGTALGEQYFGPGTRLTVT.

J is TRBJ2-1 and V is TRBV7-2; no definite D call. CDR1 and CDR2 (germline): SGHTA, FQGNSA. V lost 7 bases, J lost 4 bases, and 17 bases lay in between. The length of the CDR3 is 15 residues. The CDR3 is CASTFGFLRYNEQFF. The CDR3 DNA follows: TGTGCCAGCACCTTCGGTTTCCTGCGTTACAATGAGCAGTTCTTC. The entire variable domain, with the rest obtained from reference TRBV7-2 and TRBJ2-1, is as follows: GAGVSQSPSNKVTEKGKDVELRCDPISGHTALYWYRQSLGQGLEFLIYFQGNSAPDKSGLPSDRFSAERTGGSVSTLTIQRTQQEDSAVYLCASTFGFLRYNEQFFGPGTRLTVL.

This rearrangement joins TRBV7-2 to TRBJ1-5; weak D call: TRBD1 (6 bases). The CDR3 runs 15 residues. V lost 1 base, J lost 5 bases, and 12 bases lay in between. Germline CDR1 and CDR2: SGHTA and FQGNSA. DNA for the CDR3: TGTGCCAGCAGCTTAGAAGGGGGGTTATATCAGCCCCAGCATTTT. Its protein product is CASSLEGGLYQPQHF.

The rearrangement uses TRBV11-2 and TRBJ2-1; unclear D gene. Germline V gives CDR1 SGHAT, CDR2 FQNNGV. V was shortened by 0 bases and J by 5 bases, with 8 bases between the two germline ends. The CDR3 has 14 amino acids. The CDR3 DNA sequence: TGTGCCAGCAGCTTAGACGGGCCCCACAATGAGCAGTTCTTC. The encoded protein is CASSLDGPHNEQFF.

The V and J genes are TRBV4-1 and TRBJ2-1; TRBD2 aligns across 10 bases. V trimming: 7 bases; J trimming: 0 bases; junction bases outside the gene matches: 9. This CDR3 spans 17 amino acids. Germline lookup yields CDR1 MGHRA and CDR2 YSYEKL. CDR3 residues: CASKELAGPASYNEQFF. CDR3 bases: TGCGCCAGCAAAGAACTAGCGGGGCCTGCCTCCTACAATGAGCAGTTCTTC.

V is TRBV12-5 and J is TRBJ1-1, with a possible D match to TRBD1 (6 bases). The germline gives CDR1 LGHNT, CDR2 FRNRAP. Trimming shortened V by 9 bases and J by 8 bases, and 19 bases separated the two germline ends. The length of the CDR3 is 13 residues. The CDR3 protein is CARGVRQGPEAFF. Here the CDR3 DNA reads TGTGCTAGGGGAGTCAGGCAGGGGCCAGAAGCTTTCTTT.

This sequence joins TRBV10-3 and TRBJ1-2; the D is unclear. There are 11 residues in the CDR3. Trimming removed 2 bases from V and 9 bases from J, with 7 bases in between. Germline V gene data show CDR1 as ENHRY and CDR2 as SYGVKD. CDR3 nucleotides: TGTGCCATCAGTGAGGGAAACAGCTACACCTTC. It codes for CAISEGNSYTF.

This sequence joins TRBV5-1 and TRBJ2-3; D is uncertain. The V end was cut by 0 bases, the J end by 1 base, with 12 bases between. CDR1 is SGHRS, CDR2 YFSETQ, per germline. CDR3 length: 16 residues. The CDR3 is CASSLALAGGTDTQYF. In DNA form, the CDR3 reads TGCGCCAGCAGCTTGGCCTTGGCAGGAGGCACAGATACGCAGTATTTT.

This clone was detected only once. The chain employs TRBV14 and TRBJ1-1; no definite D call. CDR1 and CDR2 (germline): SGHDN, FVKESK. Trimming removed 1 base at V and 2 bases at J, with 5 bases between. The length of the CDR3 is 13 residues. The CDR3 loop is CASSQGPNTEAFF. The CDR3 nucleotides are TGTGCCAGCAGCCAAGGGCCAAACACTGAAGCTTTCTTT.

The gene calls are TRBV2 and TRBJ2-6; maybe TRBD1 (5 bases). Germline CDR1 SNHLY, CDR2 FYNNEI. The CDR3 contains 13 residues. The V gene lost 8 bases and the J gene lost 0 bases, with 5 bases spanning the gap. CDR3 nucleotides: TGTGCCAGCCAGGGCTCTGGGGCCAACGTCCTGACTTTC. Encoded protein: CASQGSGANVLTF.

The chain employs TRBV5-1 and TRBJ1-1; no firm D call. V was trimmed by 7 bases and J by 1 base, leaving 8 bases between them. Germline V lookup: CDR1 SGHRS, CDR2 YFSETQ. The CDR3 is made up of 12 amino acids. This chain's CDR3 is CASGLENTEAFF. Written as DNA, the CDR3 is TGCGCCAGCGGACTAGAGAACACTGAAGCTTTCTTT. Drawing the rest from reference TRBV5-1 and TRBJ1-1, the complete variable domain is KAGVTQTPRYLIKTRGQQVTLSCSPISGHRSVSWYQQTPGQGLQFLFEYFSETQRNKGNFPGRFSGRQFSNSRSEMNVSTLELGDSALYLCASGLENTEAFFGQGTRLTVV.

This clone was detected a few times. The gene calls are TRBV30 and TRBJ1-1; 7 nucleotides match TRBD1. CDR3 length equals 16 residues. J gave up 5 bases and V 2 bases, and 14 bases lay outside the gene matches. CDR1 is GTSNPN, CDR2 SVGIG, per germline (reference sequence). CDR3 sequence: CAWSPNPDRARTEAFF. In DNA, the CDR3 is TGTGCCTGGAGTCCCAACCCCGACAGGGCTCGGACTGAAGCTTTCTTT.

The chain has TRBV6-5 and TRBJ2-7; tentatively, D is TRBD2 (7 bases). V was clipped by 8 bases and J by 2 bases, with 13 bases between them. CDR1 is MNHEY and CDR2 is SVGAGI in the germline V gene. The CDR3 sequence is 13 residues long. This CDR3 is CASLGGLPYEQYF. For the CDR3, the DNA is TGTGCCAGCTTGGGGGGGCTCCCCTACGAGCAGTACTTC.

V gene TRBV30 combines with J gene TRBJ2-2; 9 bases map to TRBD2. CDR1 is GTSNPN and CDR2 is SVGIG in the germline V gene (reference sequence). This CDR3 region has 16 residues. The junction had 2 bases not matched to a gene; V was cut back by 0 bases and J by 0 bases. The DNA for the CDR3 is TGTGCCTGGAGTGTACGACTAGCGGCGAACACCGGGGAGCTGTTTTTT. It codes for CAWSVRLAANTGELFF.

The CDR3 protein is CASSSSGRGIFAGELFF. CDR3 DNA: TGTGCCAGCAGCTCCTCGGGGCGAGGGATTTTCGCCGGGGAGCTGTTTTTT. The J gene is TRBJ2-2, the V gene TRBV11-2; either TRBD1 or TRBD2 may fit D (5 bases each). Germline V lookup: CDR1 SGHAT, CDR2 FQNNGV. CDR3 length: 17 amino acids. The V end lost 4 bases, the J end lost 6 bases, and 21 bases lay between the germline ends.

The chain is built from TRBV15 and TRBJ1-4, with 7 bases fitting TRBD1. This CDR3 is 17 amino acids long. Germline V lookup: CDR1 LNHNV, CDR2 YYDKDF (reference sequence). Losses at the gene ends were 2 bases for V and 3 bases for J; bases not matched to a gene: 9. The CDR3 region has the DNA TGTGCCACCAGCAGACCCTACAGGGGAGCGGCTAATGAAAAACTGTTTTTT. Protein: CATSRPYRGAANEKLFF.

The chain couples TRBV27 to TRBJ1-2; 8 bases align to TRBD1. In germline, CDR1 is MNHEY, CDR2 SMNVEV (reference sequence). The CDR3 runs to 15 residues. V lost 2 bases and J lost 4; bases outside the gene matches: 6. CDR3 residues: CASSLIGTGLYGYTF. CDR3 DNA: TGTGCCAGCAGTTTAATTGGGACAGGCCTCTATGGCTACACCTTC.

The rearrangement links TRBV5-8 to TRBJ1-1; 7 bases are a match to TRBD1. With V trimmed by 2 bases and J by 0 bases, 4 bases remained unmatched. The CDR3 covers 15 residues. Germline V CDR1 and CDR2: SGHTS, YDEGEE. The CDR3 sequence is CASSFDRALNTEAFF. The CDR3 bases are TGTGCCAGCAGCTTTGACAGGGCCCTGAACACTGAAGCTTTCTTT.

The chain carries TRBV19 and TRBJ1-6, with 8 nucleotides matching TRBD1. The CDR3 covers 15 residues. Germline V lookup: CDR1 LNHDA, CDR2 SQIVND (reference sequence). J gave up 7 bases and V 5 bases, and 7 bases lay outside the gene matches. The CDR3 protein is CASSSQGAGNSPLHF. Written as DNA, the CDR3 is TGTGCCAGTAGTTCTCAGGGGGCGGGAAATTCACCCCTCCACTTT.

The CDR3 here is CASSHERGWTPGGGNTIYF. The CDR3 DNA is TGTGCCAGCAGCCACGAAAGGGGGTGGACTCCGGGGGGTGGAAACACCATATATTTT. The V gene is TRBV2, the J gene TRBJ1-3, with D maybe TRBD1 (6 bases). The V end was cut by 6 bases, the J end by 3 bases, with 27 bases between. CDR1 and CDR2 from the germline V gene are SNHLY and FYNNEI. The CDR3 sequence is 19 residues long.